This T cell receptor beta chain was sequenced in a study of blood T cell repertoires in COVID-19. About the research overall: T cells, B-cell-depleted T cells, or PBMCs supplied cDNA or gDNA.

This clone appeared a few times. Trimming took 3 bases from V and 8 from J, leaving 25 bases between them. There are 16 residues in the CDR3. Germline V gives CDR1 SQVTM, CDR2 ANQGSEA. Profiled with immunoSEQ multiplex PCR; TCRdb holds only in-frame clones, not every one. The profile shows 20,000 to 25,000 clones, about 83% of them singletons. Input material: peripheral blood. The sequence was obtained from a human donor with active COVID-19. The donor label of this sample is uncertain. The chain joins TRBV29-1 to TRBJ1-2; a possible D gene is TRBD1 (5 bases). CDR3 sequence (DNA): TGCAGCGTTGACAATATTTTCGGAGGGACTCGAGGGGGCTACACCTTC. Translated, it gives CSVDNIFGGTRGGYTF. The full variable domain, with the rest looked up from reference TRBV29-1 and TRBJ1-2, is SAVISQKPSRDICQRGTSLTIQCQVDSQVTMMFWYRQQPGQSLTLIATANQGSEATYESGFVIDKFPISRPNLTFSTLTVSNMSPEDSSIYLCSVDNIFGGTRGGYTFGSGTRLTVV.